These 16 T cell receptor beta chains came from one sample sequenced in a study of cytomegalovirus exposure and HLA in healthy donors. PCR employed 60 Vbeta and 13 Jbeta primers. Only in-frame clones appear in the TCRdb table, and some are missing; sequencing was by immunoSEQ multiplex PCR. The data contain under 150,000 clones, over 75% of them singletons. Specimen: PBMCs. These receptors were taken from a man aged 50 or older in good health and CMV-seronegative.

The chain uses TRBV2 and TRBJ2-3; 10 nucleotides match TRBD2. Germline V CDR1 and CDR2: SNHLY, FYNNEI. J lost 2 bases, V lost 2 bases, and 10 bases had no gene match. CDR3 length equals 18 residues. The CDR3 region has the DNA TGTGCCAGCAGTGAAAAAGGGGCTAGCGGGGGATACACAGATACGCAGTATTTT. Its protein product is CASSEKGASGGYTDTQYF.

The V and J genes are TRBV6-5 and TRBJ2-7; maybe TRBD2 (5 bases). The CDR3 consists of 13 residues. V gave up 0 bases and J gave up 4 bases, with 7 bases separating them. Germline V lookup: CDR1 MNHEY, CDR2 SVGAGI. This CDR3 reads CASSYSRGYEQYF. The CDR3 DNA reads as TGTGCCAGCAGTTACTCTCGGGGATACGAGCAGTACTTC.

The rearrangement uses TRBV7-9 and TRBJ1-1; D is undetermined. Looked up from germline, CDR1 is SEHNR and CDR2 is FQNEAQ (reference sequence). The V end lost 0 bases, the J end lost 4 bases, and 12 bases lay between the germline ends. CDR3 length: 15 amino acids. CDR3 sequence reads: CASSLARPTGTEAFF. The CDR3 DNA reads TGTGCCAGCAGCTTAGCACGCCCCACGGGCACTGAAGCTTTCTTT. The entire variable domain, with the rest obtained from reference TRBV7-9 and TRBJ1-1, is as follows: DTGVSQNPRHKITKRGQNVTFRCDPISEHNRLYWYRQTLGQGPEFLTYFQNEAQLEKSRLLSDRFSAERPKGSFSTLEIQRTEQGDSAMYLCASSLARPTGTEAFFGQGTRLTVV.

The V and J genes are TRBV27 and TRBJ2-3; D possibly corresponds to TRBD1 (6 bases). Trimming took 7 bases from V and 2 from J, leaving 13 bases between them. Germline lookup yields CDR1 MNHEY and CDR2 SMNVEV (reference sequence). This CDR3 has 14 residues. The CDR3 sequence is CASTFGQYTDTQYF. The CDR3 DNA sequence: TGTGCCAGCACCTTCGGACAGTACACAGATACGCAGTATTTT.

Turning to this clone: Other DNA variants within this sample encode the same CDR3. CDR3 region: CASSLGTGKETQYF. The CDR3, as DNA: TGCGCCAGCAGCTTGGGGACAGGGAAAGAGACCCAGTACTTC. The chain combines TRBV5-1 with TRBJ2-5; TRBD1 matches at 8 bases. V trimming: 0 bases; J trimming: 3 bases; junction bases outside the gene matches: 1. CDR3 size: 14 residues. Per germline, CDR1 SGHRS and CDR2 YFSETQ.

With respect to this clone: Other nucleotide sequences in the sample specify the same CDR3. V gene TRBV6-5 combines with J gene TRBJ2-7; 7 bases line up with TRBD1. The germline V gene encodes CDR1 MNHEY and CDR2 SVGAGI. The CDR3 spans 14 residues. The ends lost 2 bases at V and 2 bases at J; junction bases unmatched: 3. The CDR3 protein is CASSYGQGAYEQYF. In DNA form, the CDR3 reads TGTGCCAGCAGTTACGGGCAGGGGGCCTACGAGCAGTACTTC.

Comments on this clone: At one end the junction does not follow the germline gene, possibly because of a read error. This chain links TRBV7-7 with TRBJ2-3; 11 bases map to TRBD2. Germline-derived CDR1 and CDR2 are SSHAT and FNYEAQ (reference sequence). The CDR3 loop spans 15 amino acids. The CDR3 here is CASSPVAGGSGTQYF. The CDR3 region has the DNA TGTGCTAGCAGCCCGGTAGCGGGAGGGTCTGGTACGCAGTATTTT.

Details on this clone: The same CDR3 also results from other DNA sequences found in this sample. This sequence joins TRBV5-1 and TRBJ2-5; TRBD2 matches 11 bases. There are 15 residues in the CDR3. V lost 4 bases and J lost 1; bases outside the gene matches: 3. Germline V gene data show CDR1 as SGHRS and CDR2 as YFSETQ. CDR3 sequence: CASSLGLAVQETQYF. As DNA, the CDR3 is TGCGCCAGCAGCCTGGGACTAGCGGTCCAAGAGACCCAGTACTTC. Full variable domain (missing parts from reference TRBV5-1 and TRBJ2-5): KAGVTQTPRYLIKTRGQQVTLSCSPISGHRSVSWYQQTPGQGLQFLFEYFSETQRNKGNFPGRFSGRQFSNSRSEMNVSTLELGDSALYLCASSLGLAVQETQYFGPGTRLLVL.

The chain employs TRBV28 and TRBJ1-4; 9 nucleotides agree with TRBD1. V shed 4 bases, J shed 5 bases, and the junction held 8 bases outside the gene matches. Germline V gene lookup returns CDR1 MDHEN and CDR2 SYDVKM. The CDR3 has 16 residues. Here the CDR3 reads CASSSEGQGRNEKLFF. In DNA form, the CDR3 reads TGTGCCAGCAGTTCGGAAGGACAGGGGAGGAATGAAAAACTGTTTTTT.

This clone has just a few counts. The rearrangement uses TRBV7-9 and TRBJ1-1; tentative D call: TRBD1 (6 bases). Trimming took off 1 base at V and 7 bases at J, with 19 bases between the two ends. The germline gives CDR1 SEHNR, CDR2 FQNEAQ (reference sequence). The CDR3 is made up of 16 amino acids. CDR3 sequence (DNA): TGTGCCAGCAGCTTAGGTACAGGGAGGGGAACAGGTGAAGCTTTCTTT. Translated: CASSLGTGRGTGEAFF.

The chain joins TRBV10-3 to TRBJ1-5; D is possibly TRBD1 (6 bases). Germline V CDR1 and CDR2: ENHRY, SYGVKD. The CDR3 sequence is 12 residues long. Trimming removed 11 bases from V and 3 bases from J, with 11 bases in between. CDR3 loop: CAEGQNNQPQHF. In nucleotides, the CDR3 is TGTGCCGAAGGACAGAACAATCAGCCCCAGCATTTT.

The rearrangement uses TRBV12-5 and TRBJ1-5; D is ambiguous. This CDR3 spans 18 amino acids. The germline V gene encodes CDR1 LGHNT and CDR2 FRNRAP. Trimming stripped 0 bases from V and 2 bases from J, with 17 bases between. The CDR3 DNA reads as TGTGCTAGTGGTTTGGTACATAAGGGAGGCGCGGGCAATCAGCCCCAGCATTTT. Translating gives CASGLVHKGGAGNQPQHF.

Only one count was recorded for this clone. The chain employs TRBV5-8 and TRBJ1-2; a possible D gene is TRBD1 (6 bases). The CDR3 covers 15 residues. Trimming removed 5 bases at V and 6 bases at J, with 20 bases between. The germline V gene encodes CDR1 SGHTS and CDR2 YDEGEE. CDR3 in amino acids: CASSHKSRDKDGYTF. Here the CDR3 DNA reads TGTGCCAGCAGTCATAAATCTCGGGACAAGGATGGCTACACCTTC.

This chain links TRBV7-9 with TRBJ2-5, with D hard to call. CDR1 and CDR2 (germline): SEHNR, FQNEAQ (reference sequence). The V end lost 4 bases, the J end lost 5 bases, and 5 bases lay between the germline ends. This CDR3 contains 11 residues. The DNA of the CDR3 is TGTGCCAGCAGCTCTTCGGAGACCCAGTACTTC. It is translated as CASSSSETQYF.

The gene calls are TRBV21-1 and TRBJ2-5; TRBD2, as called in the table, went unchecked against the DNA. TRBV21-1 is deemed a pseudogene. The CDR3 spans 12 residues. The CDR3 protein is CASKPVQETQYF. CDR3 coding DNA: TGTGCCAGCAAGCCCGTTCAAGAGACCCAGTACTTC.

This chain connects TRBV6-6 to TRBJ2-2; the match to TRBD1 covers 7 bases. Germline V lookup: CDR1 MNHNY, CDR2 SVGAGI (reference sequence). The trim removed 6 bases at V and 2 bases at J, leaving 6 bases unmatched. This CDR3 contains 15 residues. CDR3: CASSSRDRNTGELFF. The CDR3 DNA reads TGTGCCAGCAGCTCCCGGGACAGAAACACCGGGGAGCTGTTTTTT.